This passage covers 30 T cell receptor beta chains from one sample sequenced in a study of blood T cell repertoires in COVID-19. Generated by immunoSEQ multiplex PCR, the TCRdb table keeps only in-frame clones and is missing some. The table has roughly 200,000 clones, 89% seen once. Material for sequencing was PBMCs or T cells enriched from blood (not recorded which). These receptors were collected from a woman aged 35 to 49 with acute COVID-19.

V usage is TRBV5-4 and J usage is TRBJ2-4; perhaps TRBD2 as D (6 bases). V lost 0 bases to trimming and J lost 8 bases, with 18 bases between them. Germline V lookup: CDR1 SGHNT, CDR2 YYREEE (reference sequence). The CDR3 loop spans 16 amino acids. CDR3 DNA: TGTGCCAGCAGCTTGGAGGGCCAGGCTTGGGGGGACATTCAGTACTTC. This encodes CASSLEGQAWGDIQYF.

V is TRBV9 and J is TRBJ1-5, with D perhaps TRBD1 (5 bases). The germline gives CDR1 SGDLS, CDR2 YYNGEE. Trimming removed 0 bases from V and 5 bases from J, with 9 bases in between. The CDR3 has 14 residues. Here the CDR3 DNA reads TGTGCCAGCAGCGTAGGGGGGGAGGATCAGCCCCAGCATTTT. As protein: CASSVGGEDQPQHF. The complete variable domain, with remaining parts taken from reference TRBV9 and TRBJ1-5, reads DSGVTQTPKHLITATGQRVTLRCSPRSGDLSVYWYQQSLDQGLQFLIQYYNGEERAKGNILERFSAQQFPDLHSELNLSSLELGDSALYFCASSVGGEDQPQHFGDGTRLSIL.

The sample holds one count of this clone. Other DNA sequences in the sample encode the same CDR3. The chain has TRBV5-1 and TRBJ2-5; D possibly corresponds to TRBD2 (5 bases). CDR3 length: 13 amino acids. Germline V gene lookup returns CDR1 SGHRS and CDR2 YFSETQ. Trimming removed 0 bases at V and 3 bases at J, with 6 bases between. CDR3 nucleotide sequence: TGCGCCAGCAGCTTGGGGACTGAAGAGACCCAGTACTTC. Amino acids: CASSLGTEETQYF.

The V gene is TRBV28, the J gene TRBJ2-1, with D possibly being TRBD2 (6 bases). Trimming took 2 bases from V and 13 from J, leaving 12 bases between them. CDR1 is MDHEN, CDR2 SYDVKM, per germline. The CDR3 runs 12 residues. CDR3 sequence (DNA): TGTGCCAGCAGTTTACGGCGCGGGACCCAGTTCTTC. Protein: CASSLRRGTQFF.

This clone turned up a few times. The chain has TRBV29-1 and TRBJ1-1, with D perhaps TRBD1 (6 bases). Germline assignment: CDR1 SQVTM and CDR2 ANQGSEA. V was trimmed by 5 bases and J by 5 bases, leaving 18 bases between them. The CDR3 loop spans 14 amino acids. The CDR3 loop is CSVTTGSRVTEAFF. The CDR3 coding sequence is TGCAGCGTTACAACAGGGTCTAGGGTGACTGAAGCTTTCTTT.

This rearrangement joins TRBV9 to TRBJ1-1; maybe TRBD1 (5 bases). In germline, CDR1 is SGDLS, CDR2 YYNGEE. CDR3 length: 17 residues. Between the trimmed V and J ends, which lost 2 bases and 3 bases, there was a span of 20 bases. This chain's CDR3 is CASSVEGLYSGDTEAFF. Written as DNA, the CDR3 is TGTGCCAGCAGCGTGGAGGGACTTTATTCCGGTGACACTGAAGCTTTCTTT.

The V and J genes are TRBV6-5 and TRBJ1-2; tentatively, D is TRBD1 (5 bases). Germline-derived CDR1 and CDR2 are MNHEY and SVGAGI. The CDR3 has 15 amino acids. The V gene lost 8 bases and the J gene lost 0 bases, with 16 bases spanning the gap. CDR3 residues: CASSPGGVPNYGYTF. The CDR3 DNA reads as TGTGCCAGCTCACCCGGGGGAGTTCCTAACTATGGCTACACCTTC.

V is TRBV5-1 and J is TRBJ2-1, with TRBD2 identical over 8 bases. Trimming at V came to 2 bases and at J to 1 base, leaving 11 bases not matched to a gene. The CDR3 has 18 amino acids. Germline lookup yields CDR1 SGHRS and CDR2 YFSETQ. Here the CDR3 reads CASSFQLAALRSYNEQFF. The DNA for the CDR3 is TGCGCCAGCAGCTTCCAACTAGCGGCACTGAGATCCTACAATGAGCAGTTCTTC.

The CDR3, as DNA: TGTGCCAGCAGTTCGGACTCGGTGGGTGGCTACACCTTC. This sequence encodes CASSSDSVGGYTF. The rearrangement joins TRBV12-3 or TRBV12-4 to TRBJ1-2; D not resolved. V shed 4 bases and J shed 7 bases, with 13 bases lying between them. This CDR3 has 13 residues.

This clone appeared a few times. The chain uses TRBV11-2 and TRBJ2-1; TRBD2 agrees at 10 bases. V was pared by 2 bases and J by 9 bases, with 7 bases of the junction left unmatched. The CDR3 extends over 15 amino acids. Looked up from germline, CDR1 is SGHAT and CDR2 is FQNNGV. In DNA, the CDR3 is TGTGCCAGCAGCTTAAGGGCTAGCGGGAGCGGTGAGCAGTTCTTC. This translates into CASSLRASGSGEQFF.

The V and J genes are TRBV7-6 and TRBJ1-4; D unclear. This CDR3 is built from 15 residues. V dropped 3 bases and J dropped 3 bases, with 11 bases sitting between them. Germline V CDR1 and CDR2: SGHVS, FNYEAQ. CDR3 sequence (DNA): TGTGCCAGCAGCTTGAACCGTGCGGCTAATGAAAAACTGTTTTTT. As protein: CASSLNRAANEKLFF.

The J gene is TRBJ1-1, the V gene TRBV7-9, with D perhaps matching TRBD1 (5 bases). CDR1 SEHNR and CDR2 FQNEAQ come from the germline V gene (reference sequence). The CDR3 runs 15 residues. V was clipped by 6 bases and J by 1 base, with 15 bases between them. CDR3 sequence: CASRELGGGNTEAFF. The CDR3 DNA sequence: TGTGCCAGCAGGGAGTTGGGCGGGGGGAACACTGAAGCTTTCTTT.

This clone has only one observation. V gene TRBV7-2 combines with J gene TRBJ2-7, with D maybe TRBD2 (6 bases). Trimming took 5 bases from V and 4 from J, leaving 15 bases between them. The CDR3 is 14 residues long. The germline V gene has CDR1 SGHTA and CDR2 FQGNSA. CDR3 loop: CASSKPGGGYEQYF. The CDR3 DNA follows: TGTGCCAGCAGCAAGCCCGGGGGTGGATACGAGCAGTACTTC. Full variable domain (rest looked up from reference TRBV7-2 and TRBJ2-7): GAGVSQSPSNKVTEKGKDVELRCDPISGHTALYWYRQSLGQGLEFLIYFQGNSAPDKSGLPSDRFSAERTGGSVSTLTIQRTQQEDSAVYLCASSKPGGGYEQYFGPGTRLTVT.

The chain has TRBV5-1 and TRBJ2-5; weak D call: TRBD1 (5 bases). Germline V lookup: CDR1 SGHRS, CDR2 YFSETQ. This CDR3 has 14 amino acids. Deletions cut 4 bases from V and 1 base from J, with 11 bases between. Here the CDR3 DNA reads TGCGCCAGCAGCCCAGGGCCGGGCCAAGAGACCCAGTACTTC. It yields the protein CASSPGPGQETQYF.

This clone was counted once. The rearrangement links TRBV19 to TRBJ1-5; weak D call: TRBD1 (5 bases). Germline-derived CDR1 and CDR2 are LNHDA and SQIVND (reference sequence). The CDR3 consists of 14 residues. The ends were cut back, 4 bases at V and 2 bases at J, with 9 bases in the middle. This CDR3 reads CASSSRGGNQPQHF. The DNA for the CDR3 is TGTGCCAGTAGTAGCCGGGGGGGCAATCAGCCCCAGCATTTT.

V and J are TRBV7-2 and TRBJ2-5, with 8 bases that match TRBD2. The CDR3 spans 13 residues. Trimming at V came to 3 bases and at J to 7 bases, leaving 4 bases not matched to a gene. Looked up from germline, CDR1 is SGHTA and CDR2 is FQGNSA. CDR3 in DNA: TGTGCCAGCAGCTTTAACGGGGGGGGGACCCAGTACTTC. Protein sequence: CASSFNGGGTQYF.

V usage is TRBV7-9 and J usage is TRBJ2-5, with TRBD1 identical over 7 bases. This CDR3 has 14 amino acids. Losses at the gene ends were 4 bases for V and 1 base for J; bases not matched to a gene: 3. Germline-derived CDR1 and CDR2 are SEHNR and FQNEAQ (reference sequence). The CDR3 DNA follows: TGTGCCAGCAGCTACCGGGACAGCCAAGAGACCCAGTACTTC. Its protein product is CASSYRDSQETQYF.

V is TRBV4-2 and J is TRBJ2-1; maybe TRBD1 (7 bases). This CDR3 comprises 16 residues. V was clipped by 3 bases and J by 4 bases, with 16 bases between them. Looked up from germline, CDR1 is LGHNA and CDR2 is YNFKEQ. The CDR3 DNA reads as TGTGCCAGCAGCCAGGAGGGACAGATACTTTACAATGAGCAGTTCTTC. Translating it yields CASSQEGQILYNEQFF.

The V and J genes are TRBV9 and TRBJ2-7, with D uncertain. The CDR3 extends over 15 amino acids. V was clipped by 0 bases and J by 0 bases, with 10 bases between them. CDR1 is SGDLS, CDR2 YYNGEE, per germline. Written as DNA, the CDR3 is TGTGCCAGCAGCGTAGGTCAGGAAAGCTCCTACGAGCAGTACTTC. Translated, it gives CASSVGQESSYEQYF.

The V and J genes are TRBV12-5 and TRBJ2-3, with no clear D. This CDR3 is built from 13 residues. V gave up 2 bases and J gave up 2 bases, with 5 bases separating them. Germline V CDR1 and CDR2: LGHNT, FRNRAP. The chain's CDR3 is CASGLWPTDTQYF. CDR3 nucleotide sequence: TGTGCTAGTGGTTTGTGGCCCACAGATACGCAGTATTTT. Full variable domain (rest looked up from reference TRBV12-5 and TRBJ2-3): DARVTQTPRHKVTEMGQEVTMRCQPILGHNTVFWYRQTMMQGLELLAYFRNRAPLDDSGMPKDRFSAEMPDATLATLKIQPSEPRDSAVYFCASGLWPTDTQYFGPGTRLTVL.

The chain employs TRBV5-1 and TRBJ2-5; TRBD2 aligns across 8 bases. The V gene's germline CDR1 is SGHRS and CDR2 YFSETQ. Trimming cost V 2 bases and J 6 bases; bases outside gene matches: 6. CDR3 size: 14 residues. The CDR3 protein is CASSLGGLEKTQYF. DNA for the CDR3: TGCGCCAGCAGCTTAGGGGGACTAGAGAAGACCCAGTACTTC.

The J gene is TRBJ1-2, the V gene TRBV2; the D is unclear. Trimming took 6 bases from V and 1 from J, leaving 9 bases between them. Looked up from germline, CDR1 is SNHLY and CDR2 is FYNNEI. The length of the CDR3 is 13 residues. The CDR3 here is CASSAGINYGYTF. CDR3 coding DNA: TGTGCCAGCAGCGCCGGGATTAACTATGGCTACACCTTC.

The chain combines TRBV30 with TRBJ2-7; TRBD2 matches 10 bases. Germline assignment: CDR1 GTSNPN and CDR2 SVGIG (reference sequence). The V and J ends lost 3 bases and 7 bases, in that order; junction bases with no gene match: 6. The CDR3 covers 13 residues. The DNA of the CDR3 is TGTGCCTGGAGGCTAGCGGGAGTCGGAGAGCAGTACTTC. This codes for CAWRLAGVGEQYF.

The chain carries TRBV27 and TRBJ1-2; 8 nucleotides align to TRBD1. V shed 2 bases, J shed 5 bases, and the junction held 10 bases outside the gene matches. The V gene's germline CDR1 is MNHEY and CDR2 SMNVEV (reference sequence). The CDR3 contains 16 residues. The CDR3, as DNA: TGTGCCAGCAGTTTACCGAGGACAGGGCCAGGGTATGGCTACACCTTC. The encoded protein is CASSLPRTGPGYGYTF.

This clone was found a few times. The chain carries TRBV6-1 and TRBJ2-5, with 8 bases lining up with TRBD2. The germline V gene has CDR1 MNHNS and CDR2 SASEGT. V was pared by 2 bases and J by 5 bases, with 10 bases of the junction left unmatched. The CDR3 is 16 residues long. The CDR3 region is CASSEQIGGGQETQYF. CDR3 DNA sequence: TGTGCCAGCAGTGAACAAATAGGCGGGGGGCAGGAGACCCAGTACTTC.

In its sample, this clone was seen once. J is TRBJ1-3 and V is TRBV7-8; perhaps TRBD1 as D (6 bases). Looked up from germline, CDR1 is SGHVS and CDR2 is FQNEAQ. Trimming shortened V by 5 bases and J by 0 bases, and 8 bases separated the two germline ends. This CDR3 region has 14 residues. The CDR3 region is CASSPTGSGNTIYF. The CDR3 nucleotides are TGTGCCAGCAGCCCGACAGGCTCTGGAAACACCATATATTTT. Based on the CDR3 plus reference TRBV7-8 and TRBJ1-3, the full variable domain is GAGVSQSPRYKVAKRGQDVALRCDPISGHVSLFWYQQALGQGPEFLTYFQNEAQLDKSGLPSDRFFAERPEGSVSTLKIQRTQQEDSAVYLCASSPTGSGNTIYFGEGSWLTVV.

The rearrangement uses TRBV6-5 and TRBJ1-1; TRBD1 is a possible D gene (5 bases). Germline V gene data show CDR1 as MNHEY and CDR2 as SVGAGI. V was cut by 6 bases and J by 8 bases, with 10 bases left in between. The CDR3 has 11 residues. The CDR3 bases are TGTGCCAGCAGCACAGGAGTGGAAGCTTTCTTT. Translating it yields CASSTGVEAFF.

This chain joins TRBV5-1 and TRBJ2-3, with TRBD2 identical over 12 bases. V was clipped by 1 base and J by 4 bases; unmatched bases: 4. The CDR3 spans 16 residues. Germline assignment: CDR1 SGHRS and CDR2 YFSETQ. The chain's CDR3 is CASSLSSGGASDTQYF. The CDR3 region has the DNA TGCGCCAGCAGCTTGTCTAGCGGGGGGGCCTCAGATACGCAGTATTTT.

The chain joins TRBV5-1 to TRBJ2-2; D remains ambiguous. Germline CDR1 and CDR2: SGHRS and YFSETQ. The V gene lost 0 bases and the J gene lost 5 bases, with 11 bases spanning the gap. The CDR3 totals 15 residues. The CDR3 coding sequence is TGCGCCAGCAGCTTGGCCGTTTCTCCTACCGGGGAGCTGTTTTTT. Amino acids: CASSLAVSPTGELFF.

The CDR3 loop reads CASNSPPHTEAFF. The CDR3 DNA reads as TGTGCCAGTAACTCACCCCCGCACACTGAAGCTTTCTTT. This sequence joins TRBV19 and TRBJ1-1; no clear D gene. The V end was cut by 7 bases, the J end by 3 bases, with 12 bases between. In germline, CDR1 is LNHDA, CDR2 SQIVND (reference sequence). This CDR3 has 13 amino acids.